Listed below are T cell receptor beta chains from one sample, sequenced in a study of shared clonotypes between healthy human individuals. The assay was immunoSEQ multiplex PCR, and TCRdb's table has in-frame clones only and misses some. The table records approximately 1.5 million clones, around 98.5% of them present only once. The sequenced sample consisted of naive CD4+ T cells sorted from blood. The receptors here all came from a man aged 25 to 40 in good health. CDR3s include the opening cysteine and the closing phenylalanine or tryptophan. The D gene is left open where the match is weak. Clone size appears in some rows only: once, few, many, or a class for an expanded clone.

CASSLELAGGRNEQFF | TGTGCCAGCAGCTTAGAACTAGCGGGGGGGAGGAATGAGCAGTTCTTC | TRBV11-3 | TRBD2 | TRBJ2-1 | 16 | once
CASSYYPGRGREKLFF | TGTGCCAGCAGTTACTACCCAGGGCGGGGGCGTGAAAAACTGTTTTTT | TRBV6-6 | - | TRBJ1-4 | 16 | -
CASSLDSSPRNQPQHF | TGTGCCAGCAGCTTAGATTCGTCCCCTCGAAATCAGCCCCAGCATTTT | TRBV11-2 | - | TRBJ1-5 | 16 | -
CASGSSPPETSGGNNEQFF | TGTGCTAGTGGTTCGTCGCCGCCAGAGACTAGCGGGGGGAACAATGAGCAGTTCTTC | TRBV12-5 | TRBD2 | TRBJ2-1 | 19 | -
CASSQAYEQYF | TGTGCCAGCTCACAAGCCTACGAGCAGTACTTC | TRBV18 | - | TRBJ2-7 | 11 | -
CASSLLTASSYNEQFF | TGCGCCAGCAGCTTGTTGACTGCCTCAAGCTACAATGAGCAGTTCTTC | TRBV5-1 | - | TRBJ2-1 | 16 | -
CASSLAVLRDRYSYEQYF | TGTGCCAGCAGCTTAGCGGTCCTTCGGGACAGATACTCCTACGAGCAGTACTTC | TRBV7-8 | TRBD1 | TRBJ2-7 | 18 | -
CASSLGTSGFDTQYF | TGCGCCAGCAGCTTGGGGACTAGCGGCTTCGATACGCAGTATTTT | TRBV5-1 | TRBD2 | TRBJ2-3 | 15 | -
CASSYRVGADTQYF | TGTGCCAGCAGTTATCGAGTGGGGGCAGATACGCAGTATTTT | TRBV6-5 | - | TRBJ2-3 | 14 | -
CASSLIQGQGFQETQYF | TGTGCCAGCAGCTTGATTCAAGGACAGGGGTTCCAAGAGACCCAGTACTTC | TRBV5-6 | TRBD1 | TRBJ2-5 | 17 | -
CASSLTTGKLAGGPYEQYF | TGTGCCAGCAGCTTGACGACAGGAAAACTAGCGGGAGGACCCTACGAGCAGTACTTC | TRBV7-8 | TRBD2 | TRBJ2-7 | 19 | -
CASSAAGVNEQFF | TGTGCCAGCAGCGCCGCAGGGGTGAATGAGCAGTTCTTC | TRBV11-3 | - | TRBJ2-1 | 13 | -
CASSPYQETQYF | TGTGCCAGCAGCCCGTACCAAGAGACCCAGTACTTC | TRBV7-2 | - | TRBJ2-5 | 12 | -
CASMEFQPQHF | TGTGCCAGCATGGAATTTCAGCCCCAGCATTTT | TRBV28 | - | TRBJ1-5 | 11 | -
CASRQGSNQPQHF | TGTGCCAGCCGCCAGGGCAGCAATCAGCCCCAGCATTTT | TRBV7-2 | - | TRBJ1-5 | 13 | once
CASSDSRGLLGAFF | TGTGCCAGCAGCGACAGCCGGGGCCTCCTCGGAGCTTTCTTT | TRBV5-6 | - | TRBJ1-1 | 14 | once
CATSTGAADQPQHF | TGTGCCACCTCGACAGGGGCAGCTGATCAGCCCCAGCATTTT | TRBV2 | TRBD1 | TRBJ1-5 | 14 | -
CASSLKGAPGEQYF | TGTGCCAGCTCCCTCAAGGGGGCGCCTGGCGAGCAGTACTTC | TRBV18 | TRBD1 | TRBJ2-7 | 14 | -
CASSSRSGGGLAVQDTQYF | TGTGCCAGCAGTTCACGATCTGGGGGCGGACTAGCGGTACAGGATACGCAGTATTTT | TRBV28 | TRBD2 | TRBJ2-3 | 19 | -
CASSVGASGRAETQYF | TGTGCCAGCAGCGTAGGTGCTAGCGGGAGGGCTGAGACCCAGTACTTC | TRBV9 | TRBD2 | TRBJ2-5 | 16 | once
CASSYRGLVNTGELFF | TGTGCCAGCAGTTACAGGGGACTAGTGAACACCGGGGAGCTGTTTTTT | TRBV6-6 | TRBD2 | TRBJ2-2 | 16 | -
CASSLDSVANEKLFF | TGTGCCAGCAGCTTGGATTCTGTGGCTAATGAAAAACTGTTTTTT | TRBV5-4 | - | TRBJ1-4 | 15 | -
CASSQGLGDTEAFF | TGTGCCAGCTCACAGGGGCTTGGTGACACTGAAGCTTTCTTT | TRBV18 | - | TRBJ1-1 | 14 | -
CASSDRTSTNEKLFF | TGTGCCAGCAGTGATCGCACTTCAACTAATGAAAAACTGTTTTTT | TRBV2 | - | TRBJ1-4 | 15 | -
CASSEGRGASVPQYF | TGTGCCAGCAGTGAGGGCAGGGGGGCCTCGGTGCCGCAGTATTTT | TRBV25-1 | - | TRBJ2-3 | 15 | -
CASSLRDRGRVAEAFF | TGTGCCAGCAGTTTAAGGGACAGGGGCCGGGTGGCTGAAGCTTTCTTT | TRBV27 | TRBD1 | TRBJ1-1 | 16 | -
CSVDVGLGNEQFF | TGCAGCGTTGATGTTGGATTGGGGAATGAGCAGTTCTTC | TRBV29-1 | - | TRBJ2-1 | 13 | -
CASSLGSHNEQFF | TGTGCCAGCAGCTTGGGTAGCCACAATGAGCAGTTCTTC | TRBV5-5 | - | TRBJ2-1 | 13 | -
CASSLDWRERFF | TGTGCCAGCAGCTTGGATTGGCGGGAGAGGTTCTTC | TRBV5-4 | TRBD2 | TRBJ2-1 | 12 | -
CASSPEGTLNQPQHF | TGTGCCAGCTCTCCGGAAGGGACACTCAATCAGCCCCAGCATTTT | TRBV18 | - | TRBJ1-5 | 15 | -
CASSLGGVGNQPQHF | TGCGCCAGCAGCTTGGGAGGGGTCGGCAATCAGCCCCAGCATTTT | TRBV5-1 | - | TRBJ1-5 | 15 | once
CASSISFHEQYF | TGTGCCAGTAGTATTTCTTTCCACGAGCAGTACTTC | TRBV19 | - | TRBJ2-7 | 12 | -
CASSALTGQSEKLFF | TGCGCCAGCAGCGCCTTAACAGGGCAGTCTGAAAAACTGTTTTTT | TRBV5-1 | - | TRBJ1-4 | 15 | -
CASSLGTFYEQYF | TGTGCCAGCTCACTAGGGACGTTCTACGAGCAGTACTTC | TRBV18 | - | TRBJ2-7 | 13 | -
CAIRGLAPFYNEQFF | TGTGCCATCAGGGGACTAGCGCCCTTTTACAATGAGCAGTTCTTC | TRBV10-3 | TRBD2 | TRBJ2-1 | 15 | -
CASSVAAGTGAVYEQYF | TGTGCCAGCAGCGTAGCCGCCGGGACAGGGGCAGTGTACGAGCAGTACTTC | TRBV9 | TRBD1 | TRBJ2-7 | 17 | -
CASTEREGLIEQYF | TGTGCCAGCACTGAGCGGGAAGGTCTGATCGAGCAGTACTTC | TRBV2 | TRBD2 | TRBJ2-7 | 14 | -
CASSPGLAGGTQYF | TGTGCCAGCAGCCCGGGACTAGCGGGAGGTACCCAGTACTTC | TRBV11-2 | TRBD2 | TRBJ2-5 | 14 | -
CASLVLRAKNIQYF | TGTGCCAGCCTCGTCCTTCGGGCCAAAAACATTCAGTACTTC | TRBV2 | - | TRBJ2-4 | 14 | -
CSVAGEQGYTF | TGCAGCGTTGCGGGGGAACAGGGCTACACCTTC | TRBV29-1 | - | TRBJ1-2 | 11 | -
CAISAQGAVETQYF | TGTGCCATCAGTGCGCAGGGGGCGGTGGAGACCCAGTACTTC | TRBV10-3 | TRBD1 | TRBJ2-5 | 14 | -
CASSEQGTEAFF | TGTGCCAGCAGTGAACAGGGCACTGAAGCTTTCTTT | TRBV25-1 | - | TRBJ1-1 | 12 | -
CASSYLGPNQPQHF | TGCGCCAGCAGCTACCTGGGACCGAATCAGCCCCAGCATTTT | TRBV5-1 | - | TRBJ1-5 | 14 | once
CASSRDVGEKLFF | TGTGCCAGCTCAAGGGACGTGGGTGAAAAACTGTTTTTT | TRBV18 | - | TRBJ1-4 | 13 | -
CASAPYLAKNIQYF | TGTGCCAGCGCTCCATACCTAGCCAAAAACATTCAGTACTTC | TRBV7-6 | - | TRBJ2-4 | 14 | -
CASGTADTQYF | TGTGCCAGCGGGACCGCAGATACGCAGTATTTT | TRBV5-4 | - | TRBJ2-3 | 11 | -
CASRRGGSYYEQYF | TGTGCCAGCAGGCGCGGAGGTTCTTACTACGAGCAGTACTTC | TRBV2 | - | TRBJ2-7 | 14 | -